Listed below are T cell receptor beta chains from one sample, sequenced in a study of T-cell reconstitution after alpha-beta-depleted transplantation in children. Each CDR3 protein gets one entry after TCRdb re-called the PCR reads with MiXCR. The sample has 25,000 to 30,000 distinct CDR3 sequences, about 18% seen once. This sample comprised PBMCs, mostly from graft donor cells, obtained 60 days after TCRalphabeta/CD19-depleted stem cell transplant. These receptors all stem from a male patient between 2 and 15 years old who had a stem cell transplant for acute lymphoblastic leukemia, so the T cells may come from the graft donor. Both conserved end residues are part of each CDR3. The D gene is left open where the match is weak. Size is omitted from some rows. Given values are once, few, many or a class for expanded clones.

d_call: .; v_call: TRBV5-5; j_call: TRBJ2-7; clone_size: .; cdr3_aa: CASSFNRAEYEQYF; cdr3_nt: TGTGCCAGCAGCTTTAACCGGGCAGAGTACGAGCAGTACTTC
d_call: TRBD1; v_call: TRBV5-1; j_call: TRBJ1-4; clone_size: .; cdr3_aa: CASSLAGGGNEKLFF; cdr3_nt: TGCGCCAGCAGCTTGGCAGGGGGAGGGAATGAAAAACTGTTTTTT
d_call: .; v_call: TRBV20-1; j_call: TRBJ2-1; clone_size: .; cdr3_aa: CSARDGGGSSYNEQFF; cdr3_nt: TGCAGTGCTAGAGATGGGGGTGGGAGCTCCTACAATGAGCAGTTCTTC
d_call: TRBD1; v_call: TRBV11-2; j_call: TRBJ1-1; clone_size: .; cdr3_aa: CASSLLGQGTEAFF; cdr3_nt: TGTGCCAGCAGCTTGCTTGGACAGGGGACTGAAGCTTTCTTT
d_call: TRBD1; v_call: TRBV20-1; j_call: TRBJ2-3; clone_size: few; cdr3_aa: CSASGQGATQYF; cdr3_nt: TGCAGTGCTTCCGGACAGGGGGCGACGCAGTATTTT
d_call: TRBD2; v_call: TRBV7-2; j_call: TRBJ2-1; clone_size: .; cdr3_aa: CASSLLAGGGRNEQFF; cdr3_nt: TGTGCCAGCAGCTTACTAGCGGGGGGGGGTAGGAATGAGCAGTTCTTC
d_call: TRBD1; v_call: TRBV9; j_call: TRBJ1-3; clone_size: .; cdr3_aa: CASSGQGSGNTIYF; cdr3_nt: TGTGCCAGCAGCGGACAGGGCTCTGGAAACACCATATATTTT
d_call: TRBD1; v_call: TRBV2; j_call: TRBJ1-4; clone_size: .; cdr3_aa: CASNRGEKLFF; cdr3_nt: TGCGCCAGCAACAGGGGTGAAAAACTGTTTTTT
d_call: .; v_call: TRBV20-1; j_call: TRBJ2-5; clone_size: many; cdr3_aa: CSEGRVTETQYF; cdr3_nt: TGCAGCGAAGGCAGGGTGACAGAGACCCAGTACTTC
d_call: .; v_call: TRBV27; j_call: TRBJ1-5; clone_size: .; cdr3_aa: CASSLSRFSNQPQHF; cdr3_nt: TGTGCCAGCAGTTTATCCAGGTTTAGCAATCAGCCCCAGCATTTT
d_call: .; v_call: TRBV15; j_call: TRBJ2-1; clone_size: once; cdr3_aa: CATSRDRAGANEQFF; cdr3_nt: TGTGCCACCAGCAGAGATCGGGCAGGAGCCAATGAGCAGTTCTTC
d_call: TRBD2; v_call: TRBV6-5; j_call: TRBJ2-3; clone_size: many; cdr3_aa: CASSRGLAEKRDTQYF; cdr3_nt: TGTGCCAGCAGCCGGGGACTAGCGGAAAAGAGAGATACGCAGTATTTT
d_call: .; v_call: TRBV6-2/TRBV6-3; j_call: TRBJ1-1; clone_size: few; cdr3_aa: CASSYGGGTVGNTEAFF; cdr3_nt: TGTGCCAGCAGTTACGGTGGAGGGACGGTGGGGAACACTGAAGCTTTCTTT
d_call: .; v_call: TRBV28; j_call: TRBJ1-2; clone_size: many; cdr3_aa: CASSPPGRGYTF; cdr3_nt: TGTGCCAGCAGTCCCCCCGGGAGAGGCTACACCTTC
d_call: .; v_call: TRBV11-2; j_call: TRBJ1-3; clone_size: few; cdr3_aa: CASSFASGVSGNTIYF; cdr3_nt: TGTGCCAGCAGCTTCGCATCAGGCGTCTCTGGAAACACCATATATTTT
d_call: .; v_call: TRBV7-8; j_call: TRBJ2-1; clone_size: medium-sized; cdr3_aa: CAIKRSAFDEQFF; cdr3_nt: TGTGCCATTAAGAGGTCGGCTTTTGATGAGCAGTTCTTC
d_call: .; v_call: TRBV28; j_call: TRBJ1-3; clone_size: many; cdr3_aa: CASSNELSGNTIYF; cdr3_nt: TGTGCCAGCAGCAACGAACTCTCTGGAAACACCATATATTTT